This TCR beta chain was observed in a study of T cells in women clearing cervical HPV infection. Study-wide context: Case blood drawn at lesion detection; control blood after infection cleared.

Generated by immunoSEQ multiplex PCR, the TCRdb table keeps only in-frame clones and is missing some. This table lists under 35,000 clones. Concerning this clone: Its specificity is not known. The read ends 3 residues shy of where the CDR3 ends; the end is completed using the germline J gene.

Overall study findings and caveats: TRBV6-7 abundance was lower in cases than controls (around 0.1% versus 0.15%). A classifier using richness and V gene abundances reached an AUC of more than 0.75. CIN3+ cases had significantly higher TCR richness than controls; evenness did not differ.

Germline V gene lookup returns CDR1 DFQATT and CDR2 SNEGSKA (reference sequence). The CDR3 extends over 14 amino acids. The trim removed 3 bases at V and 3 bases at J, leaving 8 bases unmatched. This clonotype was obtained from a woman aged 18-70 years with a cervical HPV16 infection that either progressed to CIN3+ or cleared (not recorded which). The chain has TRBV20-1 and TRBJ2-7; 7 nucleotides line up with TRBD1. Sequencing was done on a sample of blood buffy coat. The CDR3: CSASSQDRVYEQYF. The CDR3 DNA, read in part, is TGCAGTGCTAGTTCCCAAGACAGGGTCTACGAG.